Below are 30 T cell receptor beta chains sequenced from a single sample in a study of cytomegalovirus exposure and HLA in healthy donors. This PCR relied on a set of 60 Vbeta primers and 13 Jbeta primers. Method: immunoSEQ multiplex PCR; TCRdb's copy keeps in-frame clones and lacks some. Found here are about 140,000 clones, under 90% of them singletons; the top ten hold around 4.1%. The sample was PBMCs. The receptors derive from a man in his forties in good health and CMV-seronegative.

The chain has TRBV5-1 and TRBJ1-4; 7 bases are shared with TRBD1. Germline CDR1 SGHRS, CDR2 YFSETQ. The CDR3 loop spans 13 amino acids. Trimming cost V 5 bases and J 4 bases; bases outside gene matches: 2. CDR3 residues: CASRRDSNEKLFF. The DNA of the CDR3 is TGCGCCAGCAGAAGGGACAGTAATGAAAAACTGTTTTTT.

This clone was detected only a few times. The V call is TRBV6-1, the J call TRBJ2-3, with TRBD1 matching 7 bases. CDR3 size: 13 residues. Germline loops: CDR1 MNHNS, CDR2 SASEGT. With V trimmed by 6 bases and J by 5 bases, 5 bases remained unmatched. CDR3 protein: CASSVDRVDTQYF. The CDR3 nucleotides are TGTGCCAGCAGCGTTGACAGGGTAGATACGCAGTATTTT.

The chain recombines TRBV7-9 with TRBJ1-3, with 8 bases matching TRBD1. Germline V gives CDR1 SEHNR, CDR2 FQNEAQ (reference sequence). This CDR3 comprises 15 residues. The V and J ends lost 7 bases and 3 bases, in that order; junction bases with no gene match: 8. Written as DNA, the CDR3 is TGTGCCAGCAACCCGACAGGGGCGGATGGAAACACCATATATTTT. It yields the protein CASNPTGADGNTIYF. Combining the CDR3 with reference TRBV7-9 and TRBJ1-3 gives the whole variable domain DTGVSQNPRHKITKRGQNVTFRCDPISEHNRLYWYRQTLGQGPEFLTYFQNEAQLEKSRLLSDRFSAERPKGSFSTLEIQRTEQGDSAMYLCASNPTGADGNTIYFGEGSWLTVV.

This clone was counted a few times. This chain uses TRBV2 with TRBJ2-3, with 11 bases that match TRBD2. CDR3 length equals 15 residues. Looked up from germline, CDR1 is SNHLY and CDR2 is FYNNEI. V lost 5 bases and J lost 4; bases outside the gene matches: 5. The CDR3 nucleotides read TGTGCCAGCAGTCCGACTAGCGGGGATTCAGATACGCAGTATTTT. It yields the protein CASSPTSGDSDTQYF.

The CDR3 reads CASSLTTGGNHEQYF. CDR3 coding DNA: TGTGCCAGCAGCTTAACGACAGGGGGCAATCACGAGCAGTACTTC. The rearrangement links TRBV7-2 to TRBJ2-7, with 10 bases aligning to TRBD1. CDR1 and CDR2 (germline): SGHTA, FQGNSA. The CDR3 spans 15 residues. V lost 2 bases, J lost 5 bases, and 6 bases stayed unmatched.

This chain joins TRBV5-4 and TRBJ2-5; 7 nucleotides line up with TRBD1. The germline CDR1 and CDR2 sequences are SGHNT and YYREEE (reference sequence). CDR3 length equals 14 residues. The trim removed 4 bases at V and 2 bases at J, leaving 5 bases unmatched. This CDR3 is CASSPGQTQETQYF. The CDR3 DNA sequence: TGTGCCAGCAGCCCGGGACAGACGCAAGAGACCCAGTACTTC.

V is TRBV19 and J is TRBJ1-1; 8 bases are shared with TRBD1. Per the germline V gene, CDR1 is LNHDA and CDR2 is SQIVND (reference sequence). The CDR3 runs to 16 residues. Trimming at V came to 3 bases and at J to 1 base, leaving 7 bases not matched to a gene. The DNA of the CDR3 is TGTGCCAGTAGTATCTTGCAGGGGGCGGGGAACACTGAAGCTTTCTTT. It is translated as CASSILQGAGNTEAFF.

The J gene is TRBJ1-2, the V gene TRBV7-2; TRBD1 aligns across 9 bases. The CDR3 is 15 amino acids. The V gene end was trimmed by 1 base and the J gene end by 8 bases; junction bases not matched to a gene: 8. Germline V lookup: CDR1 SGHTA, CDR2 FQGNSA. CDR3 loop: CASSLGGTGFNGYTF. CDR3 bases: TGTGCCAGCAGCTTAGGCGGGACAGGGTTCAACGGCTACACCTTC.

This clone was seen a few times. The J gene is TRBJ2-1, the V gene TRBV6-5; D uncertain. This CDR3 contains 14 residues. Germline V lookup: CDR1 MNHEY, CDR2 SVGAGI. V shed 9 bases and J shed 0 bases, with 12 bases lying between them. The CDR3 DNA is TGTGCCAGTCGGAGAGGTAGCTCCTACAATGAGCAGTTCTTC. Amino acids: CASRRGSSYNEQFF.

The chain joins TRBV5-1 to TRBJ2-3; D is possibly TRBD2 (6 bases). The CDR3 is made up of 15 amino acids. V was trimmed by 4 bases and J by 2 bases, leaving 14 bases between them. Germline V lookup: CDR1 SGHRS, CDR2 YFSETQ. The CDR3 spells CASSGSTSNTDTQYF. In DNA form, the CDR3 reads TGCGCCAGCAGCGGATCGACTAGTAACACAGATACGCAGTATTTT.

CDR3 DNA: TGCGCCAGCAGCTTGACTTCGCGGGGGGCGGATGGCTACACCTTC. This codes for CASSLTSRGADGYTF. The rearrangement links TRBV5-1 to TRBJ1-2, with D possibly TRBD1 on 6 matching bases. The CDR3 covers 15 residues. The germline CDR1 and CDR2 sequences are SGHRS and YFSETQ. Trimming cost V 1 base and J 6 bases, with 16 bases left between them.

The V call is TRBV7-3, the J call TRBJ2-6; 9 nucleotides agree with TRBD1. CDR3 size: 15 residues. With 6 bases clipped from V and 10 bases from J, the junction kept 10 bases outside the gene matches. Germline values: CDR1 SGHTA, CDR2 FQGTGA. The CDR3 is CASRVRVDRGNVLTF. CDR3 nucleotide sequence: TGTGCCAGCAGGGTACGAGTCGACAGGGGGAACGTCCTGACTTTC.

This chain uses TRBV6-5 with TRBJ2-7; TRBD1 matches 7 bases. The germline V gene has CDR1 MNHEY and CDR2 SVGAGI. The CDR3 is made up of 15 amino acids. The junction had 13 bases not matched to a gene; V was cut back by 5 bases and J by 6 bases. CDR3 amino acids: CASSLPGTDKTEQYF. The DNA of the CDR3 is TGTGCCAGCAGTCTCCCCGGGACAGACAAAACCGAGCAGTACTTC.

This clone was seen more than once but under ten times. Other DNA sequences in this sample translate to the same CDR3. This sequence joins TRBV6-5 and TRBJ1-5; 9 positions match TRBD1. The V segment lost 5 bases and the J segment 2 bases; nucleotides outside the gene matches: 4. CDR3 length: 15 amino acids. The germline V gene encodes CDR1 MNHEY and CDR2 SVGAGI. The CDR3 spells CASSPDRGGNQPQHF. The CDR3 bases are TGTGCCAGCAGTCCGGACAGGGGAGGCAATCAGCCCCAGCATTTT.

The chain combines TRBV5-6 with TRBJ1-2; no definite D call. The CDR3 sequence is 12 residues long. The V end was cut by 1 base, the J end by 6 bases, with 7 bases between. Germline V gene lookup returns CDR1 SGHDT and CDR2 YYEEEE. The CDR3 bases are TGTGCCAGCAGCTTGCCTAAGAATGGCTACACCTTC. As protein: CASSLPKNGYTF. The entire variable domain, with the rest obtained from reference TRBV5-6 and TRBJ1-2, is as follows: DAGVTQSPTHLIKTRGQQVTLRCSPKSGHDTVSWYQQALGQGPQFIFQYYEEEERQRGNFPDRFSGHQFPNYSSELNVNALLLGDSALYLCASSLPKNGYTFGSGTRLTVV.

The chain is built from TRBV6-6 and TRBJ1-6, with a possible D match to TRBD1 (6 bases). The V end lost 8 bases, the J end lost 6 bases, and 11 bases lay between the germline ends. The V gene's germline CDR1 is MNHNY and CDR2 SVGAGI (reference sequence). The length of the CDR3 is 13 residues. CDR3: CASLGALNSPLHF. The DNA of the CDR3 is TGTGCCAGCCTGGGGGCGCTTAATTCACCCCTCCACTTT.

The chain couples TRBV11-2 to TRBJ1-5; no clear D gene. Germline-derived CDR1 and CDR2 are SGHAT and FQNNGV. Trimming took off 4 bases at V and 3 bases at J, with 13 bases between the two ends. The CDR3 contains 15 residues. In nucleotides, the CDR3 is TGTGCCAGCAGCTACCACAGACCCCACAATCAGCCCCAGCATTTT. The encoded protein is CASSYHRPHNQPQHF. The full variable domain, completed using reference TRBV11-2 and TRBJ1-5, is EAGVAQSPRYKIIEKRQSVAFWCNPISGHATLYWYQQILGQGPKLLIQFQNNGVVDDSQLPKDRFSAERLKGVDSTLKIQPAKLEDSAVYLCASSYHRPHNQPQHFGDGTRLSIL.

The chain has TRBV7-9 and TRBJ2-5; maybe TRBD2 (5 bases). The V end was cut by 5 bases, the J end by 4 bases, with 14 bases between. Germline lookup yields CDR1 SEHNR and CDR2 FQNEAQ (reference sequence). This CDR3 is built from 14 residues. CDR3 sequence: CASSPGLGRETQYF. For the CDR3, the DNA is TGTGCCAGCAGCCCCGGCCTGGGGAGAGAGACCCAGTACTTC.

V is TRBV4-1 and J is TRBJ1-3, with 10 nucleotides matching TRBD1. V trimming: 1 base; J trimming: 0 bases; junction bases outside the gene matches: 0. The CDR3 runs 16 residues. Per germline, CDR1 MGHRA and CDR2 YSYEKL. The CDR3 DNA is TGCGCCAGCAGCCAAGGGGACAGGGGCTCTGGAAACACCATATATTTT. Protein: CASSQGDRGSGNTIYF.

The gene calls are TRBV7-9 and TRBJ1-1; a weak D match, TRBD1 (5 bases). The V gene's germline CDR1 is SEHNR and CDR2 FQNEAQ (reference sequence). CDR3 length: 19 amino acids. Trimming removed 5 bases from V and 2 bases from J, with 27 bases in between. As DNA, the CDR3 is TGTGCCAGCAGCCCCGGGGGAGGCTGGGCGAGGGTAGAAAACACTGAAGCTTTCTTT. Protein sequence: CASSPGGGWARVENTEAFF.

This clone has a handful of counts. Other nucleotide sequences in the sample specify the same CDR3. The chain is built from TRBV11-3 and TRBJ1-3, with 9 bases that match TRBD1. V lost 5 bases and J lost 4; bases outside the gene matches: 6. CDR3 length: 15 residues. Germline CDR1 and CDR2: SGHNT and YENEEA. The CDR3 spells CASSPGQGPGNTIYF. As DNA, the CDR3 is TGTGCCAGCAGCCCGGGACAGGGACCAGGAAACACCATATATTTT.

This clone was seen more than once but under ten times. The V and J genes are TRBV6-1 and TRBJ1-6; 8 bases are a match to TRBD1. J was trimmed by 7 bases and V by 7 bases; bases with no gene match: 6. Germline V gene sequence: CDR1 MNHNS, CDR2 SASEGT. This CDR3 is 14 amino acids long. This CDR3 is CASTHRGMNSPLHF. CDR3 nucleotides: TGTGCCAGCACGCACAGGGGGATGAATTCACCCCTCCACTTT.

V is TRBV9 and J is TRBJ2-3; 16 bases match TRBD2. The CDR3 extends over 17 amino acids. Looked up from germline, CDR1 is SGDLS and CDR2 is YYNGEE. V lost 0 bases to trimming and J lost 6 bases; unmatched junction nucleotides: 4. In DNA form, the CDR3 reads TGTGCCAGCAGCGTAGGGGGACTAGCGGGGGGGTGGGATACGCAGTATTTT. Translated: CASSVGGLAGGWDTQYF.

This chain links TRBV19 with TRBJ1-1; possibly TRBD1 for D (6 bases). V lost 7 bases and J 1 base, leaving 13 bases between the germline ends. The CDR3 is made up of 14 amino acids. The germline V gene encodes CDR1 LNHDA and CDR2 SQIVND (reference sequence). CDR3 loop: CASTLGAPNTEAFF. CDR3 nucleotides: TGTGCCAGTACCCTGGGGGCCCCGAACACTGAAGCTTTCTTT.

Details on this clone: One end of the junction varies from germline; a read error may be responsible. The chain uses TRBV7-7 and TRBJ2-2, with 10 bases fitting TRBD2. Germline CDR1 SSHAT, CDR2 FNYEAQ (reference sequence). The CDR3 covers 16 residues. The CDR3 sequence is CASSGRGAQETGELFF. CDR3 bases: TGTGCTAGCAGCGGGAGGGGGGCCCAGGAAACCGGGGAGCTGTTTTTT.

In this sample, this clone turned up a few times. The CDR3 loop is CASSPYTGGGTEAFF. CDR3 in DNA: TGCGCCAGCAGCCCTTATACAGGTGGAGGGACTGAAGCTTTCTTT. The chain employs TRBV4-3 and TRBJ1-1; D is possibly TRBD1 (5 bases). CDR1 and CDR2 (germline): LGHNA, YSLEER. This CDR3 comprises 15 residues. V lost 4 bases, J lost 5 bases, and 17 bases lay in between.

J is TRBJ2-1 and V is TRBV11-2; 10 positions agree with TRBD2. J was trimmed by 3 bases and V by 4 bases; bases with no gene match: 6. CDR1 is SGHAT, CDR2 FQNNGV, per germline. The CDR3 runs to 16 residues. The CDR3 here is CASSSHSSGSYNEQFF. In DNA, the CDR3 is TGTGCCAGCAGCTCACACTCTAGCGGGAGCTACAATGAGCAGTTCTTC. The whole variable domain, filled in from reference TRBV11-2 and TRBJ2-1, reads EAGVAQSPRYKIIEKRQSVAFWCNPISGHATLYWYQQILGQGPKLLIQFQNNGVVDDSQLPKDRFSAERLKGVDSTLKIQPAKLEDSAVYLCASSSHSSGSYNEQFFGPGTRLTVL.

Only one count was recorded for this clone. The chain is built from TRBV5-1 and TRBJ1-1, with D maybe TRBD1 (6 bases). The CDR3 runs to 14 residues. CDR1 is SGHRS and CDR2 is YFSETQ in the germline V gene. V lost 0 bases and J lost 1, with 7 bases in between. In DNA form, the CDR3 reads TGCGCCAGCAGCTTGGGACAGGAGAACACTGAAGCTTTCTTT. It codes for CASSLGQENTEAFF. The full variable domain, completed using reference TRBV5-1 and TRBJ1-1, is KAGVTQTPRYLIKTRGQQVTLSCSPISGHRSVSWYQQTPGQGLQFLFEYFSETQRNKGNFPGRFSGRQFSNSRSEMNVSTLELGDSALYLCASSLGQENTEAFFGQGTRLTVV.

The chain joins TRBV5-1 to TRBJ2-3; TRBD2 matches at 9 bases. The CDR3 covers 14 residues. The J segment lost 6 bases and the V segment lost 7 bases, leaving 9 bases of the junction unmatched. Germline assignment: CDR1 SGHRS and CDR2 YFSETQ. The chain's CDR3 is CASRGLALMDTQYF. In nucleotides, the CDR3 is TGCGCCAGCCGCGGACTAGCGCTCATGGATACGCAGTATTTT.

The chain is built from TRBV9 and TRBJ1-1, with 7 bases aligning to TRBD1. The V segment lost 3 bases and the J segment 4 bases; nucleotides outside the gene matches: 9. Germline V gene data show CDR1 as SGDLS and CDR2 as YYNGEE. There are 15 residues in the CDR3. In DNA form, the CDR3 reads TGTGCCAGCAGCGCAACAGACAGGGAAACCACTGAAGCTTTCTTT. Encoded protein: CASSATDRETTEAFF.